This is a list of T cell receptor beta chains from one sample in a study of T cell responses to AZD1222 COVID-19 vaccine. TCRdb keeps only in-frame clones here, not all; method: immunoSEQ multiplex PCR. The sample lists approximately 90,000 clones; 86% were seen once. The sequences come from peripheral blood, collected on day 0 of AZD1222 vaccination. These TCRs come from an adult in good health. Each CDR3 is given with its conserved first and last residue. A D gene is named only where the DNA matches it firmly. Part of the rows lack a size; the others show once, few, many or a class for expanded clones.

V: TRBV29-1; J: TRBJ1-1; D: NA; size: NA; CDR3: CSVSGNRGNTEAFF; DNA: TGCAGCGTTTCGGGGAACCGGGGGAACACTGAAGCTTTCTTT
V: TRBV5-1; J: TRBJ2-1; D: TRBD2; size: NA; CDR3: CASSLEPSGGYNEQFF; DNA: TGCGCCAGCAGCTTGGAGCCTAGCGGCGGCTACAATGAGCAGTTCTTC
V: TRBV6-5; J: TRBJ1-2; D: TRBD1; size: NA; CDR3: CASSSSRQGNYGYTF; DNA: TGTGCCAGCAGTTCGTCCCGACAGGGCAACTATGGCTACACCTTC
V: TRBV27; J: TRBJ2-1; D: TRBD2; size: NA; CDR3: CASSLSKAGVVHEQFF; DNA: TGTGCCAGCAGTTTATCGAAAGCGGGAGTTGTCCATGAGCAGTTCTTC
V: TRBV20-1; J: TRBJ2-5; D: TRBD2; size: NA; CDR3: CSASPSGQKGVETQYF; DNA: TGCAGTGCTAGTCCTAGCGGGCAAAAGGGGGTAGAGACCCAGTACTTC
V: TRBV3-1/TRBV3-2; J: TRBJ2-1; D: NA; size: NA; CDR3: CASSNTGGAYNEQFF; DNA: TGTGCCAGCAGCAACACAGGGGGGGCGTACAATGAGCAGTTCTTC
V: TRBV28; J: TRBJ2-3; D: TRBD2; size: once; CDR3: CASSSSGRVIDTQYF; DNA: TGTGCCAGCAGTTCGAGCGGGAGGGTTATAGATACGCAGTATTTT
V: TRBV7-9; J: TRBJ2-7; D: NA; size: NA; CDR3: CASSLASVSSYEQYF; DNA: TGTGCCAGCAGCTTAGCGTCGGTTAGCTCCTACGAGCAGTACTTC
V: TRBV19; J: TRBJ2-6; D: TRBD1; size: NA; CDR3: CASSIPGQGAGANVLTF; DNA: TGTGCCAGTAGTATCCCGGGACAGGGGGCTGGGGCCAACGTCCTGACTTTC
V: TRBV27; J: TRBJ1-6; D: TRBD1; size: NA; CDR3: CASTLTGVNSPLHF; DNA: TGTGCCAGCACCCTGACAGGGGTAAATTCACCCCTCCACTTT
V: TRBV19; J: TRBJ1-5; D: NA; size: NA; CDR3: CASRQTGFNQPQHF; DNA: TGTGCCAGTAGACAAACAGGGTTCAATCAGCCCCAGCATTTT
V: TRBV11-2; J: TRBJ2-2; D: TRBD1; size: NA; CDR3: CASSSHGTGVNTGELFF; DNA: TGTGCCAGCAGCTCGCATGGGACAGGGGTGAACACCGGGGAGCTGTTTTTT